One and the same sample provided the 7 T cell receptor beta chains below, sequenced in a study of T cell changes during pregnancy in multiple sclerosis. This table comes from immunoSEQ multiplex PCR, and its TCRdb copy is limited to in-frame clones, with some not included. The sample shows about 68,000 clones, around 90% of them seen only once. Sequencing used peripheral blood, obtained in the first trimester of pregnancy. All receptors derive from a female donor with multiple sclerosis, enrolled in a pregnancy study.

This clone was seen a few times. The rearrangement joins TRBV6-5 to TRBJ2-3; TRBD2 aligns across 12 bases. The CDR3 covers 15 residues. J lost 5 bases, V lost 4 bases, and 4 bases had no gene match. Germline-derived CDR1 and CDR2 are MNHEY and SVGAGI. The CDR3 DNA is TGTGCCAGCAGTTGGACTAGCGGGACGGTAGATACGCAGTATTTT. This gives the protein CASSWTSGTVDTQYF.

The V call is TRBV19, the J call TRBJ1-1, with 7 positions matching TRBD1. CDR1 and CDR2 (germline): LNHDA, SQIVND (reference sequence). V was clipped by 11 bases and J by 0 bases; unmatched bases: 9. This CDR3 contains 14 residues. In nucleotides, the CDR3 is TGTGCCTCAAAATCGGGACAGCTGAACACTGAAGCTTTCTTT. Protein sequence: CASKSGQLNTEAFF.

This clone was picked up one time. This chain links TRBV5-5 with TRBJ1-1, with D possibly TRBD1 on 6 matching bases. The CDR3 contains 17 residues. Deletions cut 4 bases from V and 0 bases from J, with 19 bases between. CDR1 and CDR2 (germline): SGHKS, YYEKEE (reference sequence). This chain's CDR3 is CASSDPQGQFMNTEAFF. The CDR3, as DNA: TGTGCCAGCAGCGATCCGCAAGGACAGTTCATGAACACTGAAGCTTTCTTT.

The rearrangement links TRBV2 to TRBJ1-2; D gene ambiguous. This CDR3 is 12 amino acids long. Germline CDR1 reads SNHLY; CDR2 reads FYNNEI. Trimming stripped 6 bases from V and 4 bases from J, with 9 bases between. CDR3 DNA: TGTGCCAGCAGGGGGAGTACCTATGGCTACACCTTC. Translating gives CASRGSTYGYTF.

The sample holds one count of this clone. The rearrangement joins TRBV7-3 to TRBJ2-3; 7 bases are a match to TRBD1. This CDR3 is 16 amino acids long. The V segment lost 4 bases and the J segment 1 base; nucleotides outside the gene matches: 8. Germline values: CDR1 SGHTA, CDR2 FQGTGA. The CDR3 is CASSSLQGYGTDTQYF. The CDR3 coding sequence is TGTGCCAGCAGCTCACTACAGGGGTACGGCACAGATACGCAGTATTTT.

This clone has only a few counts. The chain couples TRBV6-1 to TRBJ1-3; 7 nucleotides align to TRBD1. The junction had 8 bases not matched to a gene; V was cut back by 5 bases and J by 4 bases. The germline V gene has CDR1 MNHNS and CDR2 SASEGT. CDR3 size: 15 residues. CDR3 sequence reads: CASSPRDRSGNTIYF. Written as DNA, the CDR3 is TGTGCCAGCAGTCCCCGGGACAGATCGGGAAACACCATATATTTT.

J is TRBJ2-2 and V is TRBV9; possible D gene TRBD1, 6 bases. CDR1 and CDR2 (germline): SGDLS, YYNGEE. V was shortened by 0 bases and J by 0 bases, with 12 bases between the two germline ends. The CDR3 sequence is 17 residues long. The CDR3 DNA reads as TGTGCCAGCAGCGTAGCCCCACAGGGACCGAACACCGGGGAGCTGTTTTTT. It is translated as CASSVAPQGPNTGELFF.